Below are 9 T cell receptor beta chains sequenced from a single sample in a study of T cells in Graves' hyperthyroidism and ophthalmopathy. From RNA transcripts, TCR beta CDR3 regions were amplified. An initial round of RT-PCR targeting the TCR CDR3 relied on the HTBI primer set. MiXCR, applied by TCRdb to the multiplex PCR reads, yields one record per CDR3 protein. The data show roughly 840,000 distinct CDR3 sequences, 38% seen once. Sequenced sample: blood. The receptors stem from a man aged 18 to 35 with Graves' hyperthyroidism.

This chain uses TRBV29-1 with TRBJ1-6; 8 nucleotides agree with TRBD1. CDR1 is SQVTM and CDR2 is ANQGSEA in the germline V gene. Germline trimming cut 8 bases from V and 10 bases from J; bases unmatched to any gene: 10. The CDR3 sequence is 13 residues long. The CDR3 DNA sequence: TGCAGCTTAGATCCGGGACAGGTCTCACCCCTCCACTTT. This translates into CSLDPGQVSPLHF.

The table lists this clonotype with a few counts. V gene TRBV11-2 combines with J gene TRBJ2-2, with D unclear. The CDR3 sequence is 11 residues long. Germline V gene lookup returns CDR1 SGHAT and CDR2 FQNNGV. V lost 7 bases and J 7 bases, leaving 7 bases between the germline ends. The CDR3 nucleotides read TGTGCCAGCATCCCCCGCGGGGAGCTGTTTTTT. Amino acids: CASIPRGELFF.

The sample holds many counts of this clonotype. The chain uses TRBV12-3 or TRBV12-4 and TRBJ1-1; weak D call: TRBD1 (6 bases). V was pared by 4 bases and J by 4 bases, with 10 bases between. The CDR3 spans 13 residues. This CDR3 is CASSSTGLTEAFF. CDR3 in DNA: TGTGCCAGCAGTTCAACAGGGCTCACTGAAGCTTTCTTT.

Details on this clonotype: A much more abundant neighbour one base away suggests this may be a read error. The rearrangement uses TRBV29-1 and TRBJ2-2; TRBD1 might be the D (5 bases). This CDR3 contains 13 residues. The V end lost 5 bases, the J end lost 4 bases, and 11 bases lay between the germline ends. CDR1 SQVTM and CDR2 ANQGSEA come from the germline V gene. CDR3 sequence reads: CSVINRSTGELFF. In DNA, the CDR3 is TGCAGCGTTATAAACAGGAGCACCGGGGAGCTGTTTTTT.

The CDR3 loop reads CASSLVKAHEQYF. Here the CDR3 DNA reads TGTGCCAGCAGCTTAGTGAAAGCTCACGAGCAGTACTTC. The rearrangement uses TRBV11-2 and TRBJ2-7, with no clear D. Trimming took off 1 base at V and 5 bases at J, with 9 bases between the two ends. The germline CDR1 and CDR2 sequences are SGHAT and FQNNGV. The CDR3 covers 13 residues.

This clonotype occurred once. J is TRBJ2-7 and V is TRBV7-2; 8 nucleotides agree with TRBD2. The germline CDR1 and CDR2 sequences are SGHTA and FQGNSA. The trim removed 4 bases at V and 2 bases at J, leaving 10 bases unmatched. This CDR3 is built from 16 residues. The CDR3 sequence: CASSSVAGLETYEQYF. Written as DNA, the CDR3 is TGTGCCAGCAGCTCAGTCGCGGGACTAGAGACCTACGAGCAGTACTTC.

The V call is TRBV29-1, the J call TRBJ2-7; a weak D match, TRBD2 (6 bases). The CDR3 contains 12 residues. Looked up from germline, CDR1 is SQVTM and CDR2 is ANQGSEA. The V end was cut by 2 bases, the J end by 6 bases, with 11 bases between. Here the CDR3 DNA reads TGCAGCGTTGAACGGAGGGCAGGCGAGCAGTACTTC. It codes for CSVERRAGEQYF.

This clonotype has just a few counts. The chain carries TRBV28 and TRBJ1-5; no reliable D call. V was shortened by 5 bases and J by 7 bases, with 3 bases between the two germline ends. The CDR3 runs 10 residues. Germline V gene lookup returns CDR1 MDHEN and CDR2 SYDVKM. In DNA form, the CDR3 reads TGTGCCAGCAGTGGGCAGCCCCAGCATTTT. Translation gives CASSGQPQHF. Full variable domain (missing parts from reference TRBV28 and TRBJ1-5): DVKVTQSSRYLVKRTGEKVFLECVQDMDHENMFWYRQDPGLGLRLIYFSYDVKMKEKGDIPEGYSVSREKKERFSLILESASTNQTSMYLCASSGQPQHFGDGTRLSIL.

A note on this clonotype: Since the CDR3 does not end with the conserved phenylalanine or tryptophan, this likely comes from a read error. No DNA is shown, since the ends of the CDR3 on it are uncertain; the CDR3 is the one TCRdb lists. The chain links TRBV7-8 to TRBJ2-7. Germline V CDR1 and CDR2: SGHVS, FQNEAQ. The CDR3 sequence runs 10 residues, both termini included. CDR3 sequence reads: CASSLAAAYT.